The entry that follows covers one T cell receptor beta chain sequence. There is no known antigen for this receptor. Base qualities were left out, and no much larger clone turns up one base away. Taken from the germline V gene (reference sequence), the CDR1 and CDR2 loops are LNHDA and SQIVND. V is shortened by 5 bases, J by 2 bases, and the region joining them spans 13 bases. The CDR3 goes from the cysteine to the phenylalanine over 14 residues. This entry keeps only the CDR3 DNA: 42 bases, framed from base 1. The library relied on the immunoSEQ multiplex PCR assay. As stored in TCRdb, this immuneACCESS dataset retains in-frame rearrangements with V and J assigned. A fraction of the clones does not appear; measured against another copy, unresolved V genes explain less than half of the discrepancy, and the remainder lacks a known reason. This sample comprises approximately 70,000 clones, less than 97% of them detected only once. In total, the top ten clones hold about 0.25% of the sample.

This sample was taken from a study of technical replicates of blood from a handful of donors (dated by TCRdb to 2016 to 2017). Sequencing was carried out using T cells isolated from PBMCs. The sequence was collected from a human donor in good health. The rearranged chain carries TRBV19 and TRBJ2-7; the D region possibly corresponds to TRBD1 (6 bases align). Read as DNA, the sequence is TGTGCCAGTAGTTCTATGGGGACAACCTACGAGCAGTACTTC. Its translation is CASSSMGTTYEQYF.